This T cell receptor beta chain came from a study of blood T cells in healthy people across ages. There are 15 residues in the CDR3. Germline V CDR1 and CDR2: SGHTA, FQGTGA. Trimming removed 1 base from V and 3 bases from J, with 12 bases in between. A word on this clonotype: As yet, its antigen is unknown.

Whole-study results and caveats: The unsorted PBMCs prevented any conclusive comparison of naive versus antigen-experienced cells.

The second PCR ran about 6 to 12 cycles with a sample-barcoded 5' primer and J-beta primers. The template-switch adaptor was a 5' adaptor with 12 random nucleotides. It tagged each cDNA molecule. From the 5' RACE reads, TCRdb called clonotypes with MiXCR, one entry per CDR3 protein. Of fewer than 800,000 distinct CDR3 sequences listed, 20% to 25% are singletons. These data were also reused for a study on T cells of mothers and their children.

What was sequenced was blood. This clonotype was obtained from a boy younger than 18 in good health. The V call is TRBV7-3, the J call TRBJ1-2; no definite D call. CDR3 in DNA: TGTGCCAGCAGCTTAAGTGTAGGGCATGACTATGGCTACACCTTC. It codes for CASSLSVGHDYGYTF. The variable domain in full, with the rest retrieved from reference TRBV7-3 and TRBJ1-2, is GAGVSQTPSNKVTEKGKYVELRCDPISGHTALYWYRQSLGQGPEFLIYFQGTGAADDSGLPNDRFFAVRPEGSVSTLKIQRTERGDSAVYLCASSLSVGHDYGYTFGSGTRLTVV.